This T cell receptor (beta chain) was recovered during a study of preoperative IRX-2 immunotherapy in early breast cancer. V was clipped by 7 bases and J by 5 bases; unmatched bases: 9. CDR1 is SNHLY, CDR2 FYNNEI, per germline. CDR3 length equals 15 residues. Noted treatment: preoperative locoregional IRX-2 cytokine immunotherapy. Patients received preoperative, locoregional IRX-2 cytokine immunotherapy in a phase Ib study. Method: immunoSEQ multiplex PCR; TCRdb's copy keeps in-frame clones and lacks some. The repertoire holds roughly 93,000 clones, with more than 80% as singletons. Source: tumor tissue, taken after IRX-2 immunotherapy. The chain joins TRBV2 to TRBJ2-2, with 8 nucleotides matching TRBD2. The TCR was taken from a human donor with breast cancer. In DNA form, the CDR3 reads TGTGCCAGCAAAGGGAGTAGCGGGACTACCGGGGAGCTGTTTTTT. Protein: CASKGSSGTTGELFF.